This TCR beta chain was captured in a study of shared T cell receptors in the human thymus. Measured with immunoSEQ multiplex PCR; TCRdb has only the in-frame clones, and not every one. Altogether 500,000 to 550,000 clones are present, about 80% being singletons, with the ten largest covering roughly 0.013%. The CDR3 has 16 amino acids. Germline V gene data show CDR1 as SGHRS and CDR2 as YFSETQ. The V gene end was trimmed by 5 bases and the J gene end by 1 base; junction bases not matched to a gene: 5. The data also belong to a second study, concerning human thymus T cells. This second report adds: Gene usage (both V and J) appeared biased in thymic and blood repertoires.

This receptor was taken from a boy younger than two with a congenital heart defect. Sequencing input: thymocytes. The J gene is TRBJ1-5, the V gene TRBV5-1, with 11 nucleotides matching TRBD1. CDR3 DNA sequence: TGCGCCAGCAGGAATGGACAGGGGGCGAGCAATCAGCCCCAGCATTTT. It is translated as CASRNGQGASNQPQHF.